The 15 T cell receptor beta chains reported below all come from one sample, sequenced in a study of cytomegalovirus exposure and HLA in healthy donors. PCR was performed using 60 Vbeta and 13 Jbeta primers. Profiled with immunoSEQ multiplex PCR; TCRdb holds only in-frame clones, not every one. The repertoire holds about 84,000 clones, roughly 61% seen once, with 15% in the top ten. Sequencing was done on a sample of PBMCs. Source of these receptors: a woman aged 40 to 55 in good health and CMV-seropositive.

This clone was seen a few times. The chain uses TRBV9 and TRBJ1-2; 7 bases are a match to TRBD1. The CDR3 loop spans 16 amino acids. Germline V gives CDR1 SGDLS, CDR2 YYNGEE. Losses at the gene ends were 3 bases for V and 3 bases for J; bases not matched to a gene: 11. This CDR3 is CASSALGGQRDYGYTF. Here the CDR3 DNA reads TGTGCCAGCAGCGCCCTAGGGGGACAGCGTGACTATGGCTACACCTTC.

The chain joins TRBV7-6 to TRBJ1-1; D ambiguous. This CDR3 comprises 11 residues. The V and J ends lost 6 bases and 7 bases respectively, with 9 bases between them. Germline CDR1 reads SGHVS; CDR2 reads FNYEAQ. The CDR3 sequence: CASRTYGEAFF. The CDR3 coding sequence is TGTGCCAGCAGAACCTACGGTGAAGCTTTCTTT. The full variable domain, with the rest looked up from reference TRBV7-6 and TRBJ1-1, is GAGVSQSPRYKVTKRGQDVALRCDPISGHVSLYWYRQALGQGPEFLTYFNYEAQQDKSGLPNDRFSAERPEGSISTLTIQRTEQRDSAMYRCASRTYGEAFFGQGTRLTVV.

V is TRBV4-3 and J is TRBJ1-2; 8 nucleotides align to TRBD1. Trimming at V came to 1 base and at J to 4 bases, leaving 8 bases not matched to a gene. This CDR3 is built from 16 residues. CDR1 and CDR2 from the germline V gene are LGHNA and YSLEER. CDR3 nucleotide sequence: TGCGCCAGCAGCCAAGTACTGACAGGGGCGGCCTATGGCTACACCTTC. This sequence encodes CASSQVLTGAAYGYTF.

CDR3 amino acids: CASTLIATTNEKLFF. The CDR3, as DNA: TGTGCCAGCACATTAATAGCTACAACTAATGAAAAACTGTTTTTT. This rearrangement joins TRBV6-1 to TRBJ1-4; D remains unclear. The CDR3 runs 15 residues. Per the germline V gene, CDR1 is MNHNS and CDR2 is SASEGT. V lost 7 bases and J 0 bases, leaving 12 bases between the germline ends.

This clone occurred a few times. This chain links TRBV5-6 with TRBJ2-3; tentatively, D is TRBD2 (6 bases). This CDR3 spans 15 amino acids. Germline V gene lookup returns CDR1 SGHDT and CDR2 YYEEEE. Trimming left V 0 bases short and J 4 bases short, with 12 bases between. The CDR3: CASSLELAGADTQYF. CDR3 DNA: TGTGCCAGCAGCTTGGAACTAGCCGGGGCAGATACGCAGTATTTT.

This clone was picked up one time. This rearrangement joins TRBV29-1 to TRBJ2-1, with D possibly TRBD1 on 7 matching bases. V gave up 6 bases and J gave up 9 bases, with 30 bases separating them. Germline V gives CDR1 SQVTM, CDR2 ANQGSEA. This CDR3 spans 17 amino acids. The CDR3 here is CSVQGVATGTSASEQFF. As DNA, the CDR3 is TGCAGCGTCCAGGGGGTTGCCACCGGGACTTCAGCTAGTGAGCAGTTCTTC.

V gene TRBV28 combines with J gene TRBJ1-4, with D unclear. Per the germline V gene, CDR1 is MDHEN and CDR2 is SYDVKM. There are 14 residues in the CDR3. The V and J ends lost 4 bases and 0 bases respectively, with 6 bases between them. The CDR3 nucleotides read TGTGCCAGCAGTTCGGGTGCAACTAATGAAAAACTGTTTTTT. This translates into CASSSGATNEKLFF.

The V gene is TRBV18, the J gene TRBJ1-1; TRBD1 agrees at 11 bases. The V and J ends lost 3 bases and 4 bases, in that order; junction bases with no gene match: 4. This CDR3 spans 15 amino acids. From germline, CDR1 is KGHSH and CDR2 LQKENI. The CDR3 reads CASSPGQGDGTEAFF. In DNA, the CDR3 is TGTGCCAGCTCACCGGGACAGGGGGATGGCACTGAAGCTTTCTTT.

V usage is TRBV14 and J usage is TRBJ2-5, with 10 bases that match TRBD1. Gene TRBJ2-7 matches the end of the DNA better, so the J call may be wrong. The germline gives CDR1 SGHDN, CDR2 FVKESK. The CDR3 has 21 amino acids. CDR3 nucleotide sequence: TGTGCCAGCAGCCAAGAGGGGTACTTGGACAGGGGGGGAAAGCCCTACTACGAGCAGTACTTC. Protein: CASSQEGYLDRGGKPYYEQYF.

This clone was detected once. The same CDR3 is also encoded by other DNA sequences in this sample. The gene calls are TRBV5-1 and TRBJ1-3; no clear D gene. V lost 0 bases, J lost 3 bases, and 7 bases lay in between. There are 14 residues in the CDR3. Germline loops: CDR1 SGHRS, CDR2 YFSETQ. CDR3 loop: CASSLAGYGNTIYF. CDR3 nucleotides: TGCGCCAGCAGCTTGGCCGGGTATGGAAACACCATATATTTT.

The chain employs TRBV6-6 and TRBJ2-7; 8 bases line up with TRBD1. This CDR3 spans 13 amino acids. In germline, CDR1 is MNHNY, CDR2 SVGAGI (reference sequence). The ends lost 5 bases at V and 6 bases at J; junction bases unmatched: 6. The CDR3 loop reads CASSPGQEVEQYF. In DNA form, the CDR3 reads TGTGCCAGCAGTCCGGGACAGGAGGTCGAGCAGTACTTC.

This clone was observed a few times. CDR3 residues: CASSQSGGNQPQHF. Written as DNA, the CDR3 is TGTGCCAGCAGCCAATCGGGGGGCAATCAGCCCCAGCATTTT. The chain is built from TRBV7-2 and TRBJ1-5; D is perhaps TRBD1 (5 bases). Germline CDR1 is SGHTA and CDR2 is FQGNSA. The CDR3 loop spans 14 amino acids. V lost 5 bases, J lost 2 bases, and 10 bases lay in between.

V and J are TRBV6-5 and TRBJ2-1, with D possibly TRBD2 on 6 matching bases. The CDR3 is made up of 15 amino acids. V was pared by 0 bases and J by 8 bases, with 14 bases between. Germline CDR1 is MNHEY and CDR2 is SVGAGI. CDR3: CASSYSTGVNYEQFF. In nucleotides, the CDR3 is TGTGCCAGCAGTTACTCAACGGGAGTAAACTATGAGCAGTTCTTC.

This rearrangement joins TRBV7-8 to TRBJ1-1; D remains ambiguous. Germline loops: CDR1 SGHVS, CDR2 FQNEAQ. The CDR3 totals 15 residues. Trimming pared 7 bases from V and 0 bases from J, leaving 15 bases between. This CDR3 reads CASTPGRAVNTEAFF. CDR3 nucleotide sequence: TGTGCCAGCACCCCTGGGAGGGCTGTGAACACTGAAGCTTTCTTT. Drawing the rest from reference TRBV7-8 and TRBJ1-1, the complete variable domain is GAGVSQSPRYKVAKRGQDVALRCDPISGHVSLFWYQQALGQGPEFLTYFQNEAQLDKSGLPSDRFFAERPEGSVSTLKIQRTQQEDSAVYLCASTPGRAVNTEAFFGQGTRLTVV.

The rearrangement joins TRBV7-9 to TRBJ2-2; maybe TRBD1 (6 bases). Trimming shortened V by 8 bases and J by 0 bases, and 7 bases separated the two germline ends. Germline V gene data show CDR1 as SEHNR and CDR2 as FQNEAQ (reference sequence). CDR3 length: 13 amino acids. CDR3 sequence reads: CASGTPNTGELFF. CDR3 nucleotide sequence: TGTGCCAGCGGGACACCGAACACCGGGGAGCTGTTTTTT.